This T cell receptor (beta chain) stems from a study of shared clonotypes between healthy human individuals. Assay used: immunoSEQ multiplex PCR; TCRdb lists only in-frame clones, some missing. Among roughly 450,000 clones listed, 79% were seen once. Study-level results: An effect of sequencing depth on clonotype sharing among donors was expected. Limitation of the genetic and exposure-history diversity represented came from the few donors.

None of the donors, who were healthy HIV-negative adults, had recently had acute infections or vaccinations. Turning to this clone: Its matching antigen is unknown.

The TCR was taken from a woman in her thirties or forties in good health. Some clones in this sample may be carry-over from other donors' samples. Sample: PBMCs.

The CDR3 is CASSDPGSINRNEQFF. The CDR3 DNA is TGTGCCAGCAGCGATCCGGGATCCATAAACCGCAATGAGCAGTTCTTC. This chain links TRBV7-3 with TRBJ2-1, with D perhaps matching TRBD2 (5 bases). The V end lost 5 bases, the J end lost 6 bases, and 20 bases lay between the germline ends. This CDR3 contains 16 residues. Germline assignment: CDR1 SGHTA and CDR2 FQGTGA.